Sequencing of this T cell receptor (beta chain) was carried out in a study of cytomegalovirus exposure and HLA in healthy donors (dated 2017 in TCRdb). With respect to the entire study: The approximately 710 repertoires of the first cohort and the 95 to 150 validation repertoires were produced on the same platform, according to a later analysis. In addition to the first cohort of 650 to 750 subjects, a separate validation cohort of approximately 120 different subjects was used. The aim of the study was to test whether cataloging public T cell receptors could identify signatures of past pathogen exposure. To predict cytomegalovirus infection status, the study brought together high-throughput TCR immunosequencing, statistical association of individual TCRs with disease status, and machine learning. General findings and caveats noted by the study authors: It was suggested by the authors that the approach could potentially be generalized to other disease states and immunological phenotypes. The validation cohort had no HLA typing available for a later analysis, so co-occurrence within that cohort was assessed over all 120 or so repertoires. The study listed around 160 TCR beta chains as associated with cytomegalovirus. Across donors, most TCR sequences were observed very rarely, whereas some public TCRs were present in many individuals. In a later analysis, TCRs clustered in the first cohort were found to also tend to co-occur in the roughly 120 validation repertoires, with 94% of cluster scores above 0. In both the original and validation cohorts, the classifier was reported to diagnose cytomegalovirus status with high specificity and sensitivity. In vitro tests confirmed that three of the cytomegalovirus-associated TCR beta chains recognize cytomegalovirus antigens.

Library preparation was by the immunoSEQ multiplex PCR assay. As for the original processing: A statistical classification framework was built for diagnosing cytomegalovirus status from the catalog of TCR beta chain sequences. The immuneACCESS repertoire file appears here via TCRdb, limited to in-frame rearrangements. These files lack a portion of the clones; in checked studies, under half of the deficit traces to unresolved V genes, and the cause of the others is not known. For V, J and clone size, that table is used; D and trimming come from the DNA. In all, the sample holds about 86,000 clones, and just under 95% of those were seen once. The ten most abundant clones make up roughly 0.65% of the sample. V is shortened by 1 base, J by 0 bases, and the region joining them spans 18 bases. The CDR3 goes from the cysteine to the phenylalanine over 18 residues. The retained sequence is limited to the CDR3, 54 bases, with the frame set at the first base. From the germline V gene, CDR1 is LGHNA and CDR2 is YNFKEQ.

On this clone itself: The specificity of this receptor is unknown. There are no base qualities to consult, and no much larger clone falls within one base.

The donors belonged to the validation cohort of approximately 130 subjects, which was separate from the roughly 700-subject first cohort. What was sequenced was PBMCs. Rearrangement joined TRBV4-2 to TRBJ1-2; matching of 5 bases hints at TRBD1 as the D gene. The clonotype was recovered from a man younger than 35 in good health and CMV-seronegative. The CDR3 here reads CASSQGLQGLGANYGYTF. The bases read TGTGCCAGCAGCCAAGGTTTGCAGGGTCTTGGAGCTAACTATGGCTACACCTTC.